One sample yielded the 14 T cell receptor beta chains listed below, sequenced in a study of beta chain features in type 1 diabetes. Study-wide findings and caveats: Shorter TCRB CDR3s, moderately but significantly so, were found in Type 1 diabetes patients in all four CD4+ subsets.

What was sequenced were expressed TCRB transcripts, since all of the isolated RNA had been reverse transcribed. The repertoire was sequenced with immunoSEQ multiplex PCR; TCRdb's copy has only in-frame clones and lacks some. The sample has some 290,000 clones, roughly a quarter seen once. The antigens for these receptors are not known. The sequenced material came from naive CD4+ T cells from blood. Receptors originate from a woman between 25 and 40 years old with type 1 diabetes.

This clone was counted a few times. This chain uses TRBV29-1 with TRBJ2-7; maybe TRBD2 (5 bases). The CDR3 runs to 14 residues. V lost 7 bases, J lost 5 bases, and 21 bases lay in between. Looked up from germline, CDR1 is SQVTM and CDR2 is ANQGSEA. The CDR3 nucleotides read TGCAGCGGTATGGACTCGGTCAAACCTCACGAGCAGTACTTC. Its protein is CSGMDSVKPHEQYF.

V gene TRBV30 combines with J gene TRBJ2-5, with D maybe TRBD2 (6 bases). CDR1 and CDR2 (germline): GTSNPN, SVGIG (reference sequence). The CDR3 covers 16 residues. The ends were cut back, 3 bases at V and 2 bases at J, with 19 bases in the middle. The CDR3 DNA sequence: TGTGCCTGGAGCCCGGGACTTCTCCCATCTCAAGAGACCCAGTACTTC. Residues: CAWSPGLLPSQETQYF.

The chain links TRBV25-1 to TRBJ2-1, with 7 bases matching TRBD2. V shed 2 bases, J shed 2 bases, and the junction held 3 bases outside the gene matches. The CDR3 covers 15 residues. Germline loops: CDR1 MGHDK, CDR2 SYGVNS. Written as DNA, the CDR3 is TGTGCCAGCAGTGAAGGGGGGGGAGCCTACAATGAGCAGTTCTTC. It encodes CASSEGGGAYNEQFF.

This clone has more than one count but fewer than ten. The chain combines TRBV27 with TRBJ1-5, with 8 nucleotides matching TRBD1. J lost 1 base, V lost 5 bases, and 7 bases had no gene match. The CDR3 runs to 16 residues. Germline loops: CDR1 MNHEY, CDR2 SMNVEV (reference sequence). Here the CDR3 DNA reads TGTGCCAGCAGTCCACGAACAGGGGGGAGCAATCAGCCCCAGCATTTT. This translates into CASSPRTGGSNQPQHF.

This clone was observed a few times. The J gene is TRBJ1-5, the V gene TRBV19; D is ambiguous. Trimming left V 3 bases short and J 6 bases short, with 12 bases between. The CDR3 consists of 14 residues. Germline-derived CDR1 and CDR2 are LNHDA and SQIVND (reference sequence). CDR3 sequence: CASSILGGFQPQHF. For the CDR3, the DNA is TGTGCCAGTAGTATTTTAGGAGGTTTTCAGCCCCAGCATTTT.

This chain uses TRBV11-3 with TRBJ2-1; tentative D call: TRBD2 (6 bases). The V gene's germline CDR1 is SGHNT and CDR2 YENEEA. V lost 8 bases to trimming and J lost 4 bases, with 15 bases between them. The CDR3 has 14 amino acids. In nucleotides, the CDR3 is TGTGCCAGCCTTTCGTCGACTAGTTACAATGAGCAGTTCTTC. It encodes CASLSSTSYNEQFF.

This clone has just a few counts. V and J are TRBV7-9 and TRBJ2-3; 11 bases are a match to TRBD2. J lost 2 bases, V lost 1 base, and 5 bases had no gene match. The CDR3 length is 17 residues. CDR1 is SEHNR, CDR2 FQNEAQ, per germline (reference sequence). In nucleotides, the CDR3 is TGTGCCAGCAGCTTAGTACTGACTAGCGGGACCACAGATACGCAGTATTTT. Its translation: CASSLVLTSGTTDTQYF.

V gene TRBV1 combines with J gene TRBJ2-7; TRBD1 is taken as the D call from the table, unchecked against the DNA. TRBV1 is recorded as a pseudogene. The CDR3 length is 15 residues. The CDR3 DNA sequence: TGCACCAGCAGCCAGGGAAACCCCAGGGTCTACGAGCAGTACTTC. The encoded protein is CTSSQGNPRVYEQYF.

This clone was counted between two and nine times. This sample also contains other DNA sequences that code for the same CDR3. The chain links TRBV2 to TRBJ1-1; 8 nucleotides line up with TRBD1. The CDR3 sequence is 13 residues long. V shed 6 bases and J 3 bases; nucleotides not matched to a gene: 3. CDR1 SNHLY and CDR2 FYNNEI come from the germline V gene. The CDR3 sequence is CASSEQGDTEAFF. The DNA for the CDR3 is TGTGCCAGCAGCGAACAGGGGGACACTGAAGCTTTCTTT.

This chain links TRBV5-1 with TRBJ2-1, with a tentative D call TRBD1 (6 bases). This CDR3 contains 13 residues. Germline V lookup: CDR1 SGHRS, CDR2 YFSETQ. The ends were cut back, 1 base at V and 8 bases at J, with 10 bases in the middle. The CDR3 region is CASSLQGQDEQFF. CDR3 nucleotide sequence: TGCGCCAGCAGCTTGCAGGGGCAGGATGAGCAGTTCTTC.

This clone was observed a few times. The chain has TRBV2 and TRBJ1-5; 8 nucleotides line up with TRBD1. The trim removed 8 bases at V and 4 bases at J, leaving 7 bases unmatched. The CDR3 is made up of 14 amino acids. Germline V gene sequence: CDR1 SNHLY, CDR2 FYNNEI. CDR3 coding DNA: TGTGCCAGCGAGACAAGACAGGGGAATCAGCCCCAGCATTTT. Protein product: CASETRQGNQPQHF.

V and J are TRBV5-1 and TRBJ2-3, with 7 nucleotides matching TRBD1. Germline assignment: CDR1 SGHRS and CDR2 YFSETQ. The CDR3 loop spans 14 amino acids. The V and J ends lost 4 bases and 1 base, in that order; junction bases with no gene match: 3. The CDR3 loop is CASSTGQGTDTQYF. In nucleotides, the CDR3 is TGCGCCAGCAGCACTGGACAGGGCACAGATACGCAGTATTTT.

This clone turned up a few times. This chain connects TRBV19 to TRBJ2-5, with 9 bases that match TRBD2. Trimming at V came to 6 bases and at J to 5 bases, leaving 7 bases not matched to a gene. CDR1 and CDR2 (germline): LNHDA, SQIVND (reference sequence). The CDR3 sequence is 14 residues long. The CDR3 loop reads CASREVAGGETQYF. Written as DNA, the CDR3 is TGTGCCAGTAGAGAGGTCGCGGGAGGGGAGACCCAGTACTTC.

The chain combines TRBV5-1 with TRBJ2-1; 12 bases map to TRBD2. This CDR3 region has 15 residues. The V segment lost 4 bases and the J segment 8 bases; nucleotides outside the gene matches: 7. Germline V gene lookup returns CDR1 SGHRS and CDR2 YFSETQ. In DNA form, the CDR3 reads TGCGCCAGCAGCCGACTAGCGGGAGAGATCGATGAGCAGTTCTTC. Translated: CASSRLAGEIDEQFF.